This T cell receptor (beta chain) was obtained from a study of blood T cell repertoires in COVID-19. Study-level information: Samples came from the United States, Italy and Spain, spanning acute and convalescent COVID-19.

The CDR3 extends over 14 amino acids. After removal of 8 bases from V and 3 bases from J, the junction contained 10 bases not matched to a gene. The germline V gene encodes CDR1 SGHAT and CDR2 FQNNGV. Method: immunoSEQ multiplex PCR; TCRdb's copy keeps in-frame clones and lacks some. Of approximately 250,000 clones detected, 84% appear once; the ten largest clones hold approximately 2%. The sequence was obtained from a middle-aged man who had recovered from COVID-19. The specimen sequenced was peripheral blood. J is TRBJ2-7 and V is TRBV11-2, with TRBD1 identical over 7 bases. CDR3 region: CASQQVAGGYEQYF. CDR3 sequence (DNA): TGTGCCAGCCAACAAGTCGCAGGGGGCTACGAGCAGTACTTC. Full variable domain (missing parts from reference TRBV11-2 and TRBJ2-7): EAGVAQSPRYKIIEKRQSVAFWCNPISGHATLYWYQQILGQGPKLLIQFQNNGVVDDSQLPKDRFSAERLKGVDSTLKIQPAKLEDSAVYLCASQQVAGGYEQYFGPGTRLTVT.